These 5 T cell receptor beta chains were sequenced from one sample in a study of T cells after yellow fever vaccination. TCRdb redid the calling of the 5' RACE reads with MiXCR, one entry per CDR3 protein. The data hold about 430,000 distinct CDR3 sequences, with under 20% observed a single time. The specimen comprised PBMCs, sampled before the yellow fever booster vaccination. These receptors all stem from a man aged 18-30 years who received the YFV17D yellow fever vaccine.

This clonotype was observed a handful of times. CDR3 region: CSARDRGDRNTGELFF. DNA for the CDR3: TGCAGTGCTAGAGATCGGGGGGACAGGAACACCGGGGAGCTGTTTTTT. The V and J genes are TRBV20-1 and TRBJ2-2, with D possibly called TRBD1 or TRBD2 (7 bases each). The CDR3 totals 16 residues. Per the germline V gene, CDR1 is DFQATT and CDR2 is SNEGSKA (reference sequence). The V end lost 0 bases, the J end lost 1 base, and 12 bases lay between the germline ends.

The V gene is TRBV4-1, the J gene TRBJ2-5; 7 bases are a match to TRBD2. The V and J ends lost 4 bases and 0 bases, in that order; junction bases with no gene match: 8. Per the germline V gene, CDR1 is MGHRA and CDR2 is YSYEKL. This CDR3 has 16 amino acids. The CDR3 coding sequence is TGCGCCAGCAGCCCCAGACTAGCAGATGACCAAGAGACCCAGTACTTC. It codes for CASSPRLADDQETQYF.

There are a few counts of this clonotype. This chain connects TRBV6-6 to TRBJ1-2; no clear D. From germline, CDR1 is MNHNY and CDR2 SVGAGI (reference sequence). The CDR3 totals 14 residues. V lost 1 base and J lost 4, with 10 bases in between. CDR3 region: CASSYLSQSYGYTF. Written as DNA, the CDR3 is TGTGCCAGCAGTTACTTGTCACAGTCCTATGGCTACACCTTC.

This clonotype was recorded at least ten times. The chain recombines TRBV4-3 with TRBJ2-1, with a tentative D call TRBD2 (5 bases). The CDR3 is 17 amino acids. The V end was cut by 1 base, the J end by 1 base, with 14 bases between. Germline-derived CDR1 and CDR2 are LGHNA and YSLEER. CDR3 amino acids: CASSQGGGFRSYNEQFF. Here the CDR3 DNA reads TGCGCCAGCAGCCAAGGAGGAGGATTTCGTTCCTACAATGAGCAGTTCTTC.

There are many counts of this clonotype. The chain has TRBV6-5 and TRBJ1-1, with D perhaps TRBD1 (6 bases). The CDR3 has 12 residues. Trimming stripped 6 bases from V and 7 bases from J, with 12 bases between. CDR1 is MNHEY, CDR2 SVGAGI, per germline. CDR3 region: CASSPGQLEAFF. The DNA of the CDR3 is TGTGCCAGCAGCCCCGGACAGCTTGAAGCTTTCTTT.